This is a list of T cell receptor beta chains from one sample in a study of OX40 agonist ivuxolimab in advanced cancers. This table comes from immunoSEQ multiplex PCR, and its TCRdb copy is limited to in-frame clones, with some not included. The top ten clones hold 21% of a sample with some 25,000 clones, about 81% of them seen once. The sequencing used CD4+ or CD8+ T cells sorted from blood, collected in a trial of the OX40 agonist ivuxolimab. The receptors originated from an adult with an advanced solid tumor such as melanoma, head and neck, liver or kidney cancer. Both conserved end residues are part of each CDR3. The D gene is left open where the match is weak. Size is stated for part of the rows, as once, few or many counts, or as a class when the clone is expanded.

D: .
J: TRBJ2-7
V: TRBV7-9
size: .
CDR3: CASSAARGFTYEQYF
DNA: TGTGCCAGCAGCGCGGCCCGCGGGTTCACCTACGAGCAGTACTTC

D: TRBD1
J: TRBJ2-7
V: TRBV6-8
size: once
CDR3: CASENPDRGYEQYF
DNA: TGTGCCAGCGAGAACCCTGACAGGGGATACGAGCAGTACTTC

D: .
J: TRBJ2-2
V: TRBV30
size: .
CDR3: CAHYTGELFF
DNA: TGTGCCCATTATACCGGGGAGCTGTTTTTT

D: .
J: TRBJ1-1
V: TRBV2
size: .
CDR3: CASSEMGAGTEAFF
DNA: TGTGCCAGCAGTGAGATGGGGGCAGGGACTGAAGCTTTCTTT

D: .
J: TRBJ2-7
V: TRBV5-6
size: .
CDR3: CASSSWVGRYEQYF
DNA: TGTGCCAGCAGCTCCTGGGTCGGGAGATACGAGCAGTACTTC

D: .
J: TRBJ2-3
V: TRBV4-3
size: .
CDR3: CASSQDRRSSTDTQYF
DNA: TGCGCCAGCAGCCAAGATCGAAGGTCTAGCACAGATACGCAGTATTTT

D: .
J: TRBJ2-3
V: TRBV27
size: once
CDR3: CASSFVGSTDTQYF
DNA: TGTGCCAGCAGTTTCGTGGGAAGCACAGATACGCAGTATTTT

D: .
J: TRBJ2-1
V: TRBV11-2
size: once
CDR3: CASSLVGGSYNEQFF
DNA: TGTGCCAGCAGCTTAGTAGGGGGCTCCTACAATGAGCAGTTCTTC

D: .
J: TRBJ1-2
V: TRBV6-5
size: .
CDR3: CASSYSIRPVYGYTF
DNA: TGTGCCAGCAGTTACTCGATCAGGCCCGTCTATGGCTACACCTTC

D: .
J: TRBJ2-1
V: TRBV27
size: .
CDR3: CASSLPGLYNEQFF
DNA: TGTGCCAGCAGTTTACCTGGCTTATACAATGAGCAGTTCTTC

D: .
J: TRBJ2-7
V: TRBV18
size: few
CDR3: CASSLSSYEQYF
DNA: TGTGCCAGCTCCCTCAGCTCCTACGAGCAGTACTTC

D: .
J: TRBJ1-2
V: TRBV7-9
size: medium-sized
CDR3: CASSSPRDILNYGYTF
DNA: TGTGCCAGCAGCTCACCCCGGGACATCCTGAACTATGGCTACACCTTC

D: .
J: TRBJ2-7
V: TRBV7-3
size: .
CDR3: CASSLLEGHHYEQYF
DNA: TGTGCCAGCAGCTTATTAGAAGGTCACCATTACGAGCAGTACTTC

D: .
J: TRBJ2-1
V: TRBV20-1
size: .
CDR3: CTPPHEQFF
DNA: TGCACCCCACCGCATGAGCAGTTCTTC

D: .
J: TRBJ2-3
V: TRBV4-1
size: .
CDR3: CASSRNPGWADTQYF
DNA: TGCGCCAGCAGCCGCAATCCAGGGTGGGCAGATACGCAGTATTTT

D: .
J: TRBJ2-1
V: TRBV9
size: .
CDR3: CASSVAGPPYNEQFF
DNA: TGTGCCAGCAGCGTAGCGGGGCCGCCTTACAATGAGCAGTTCTTC

D: .
J: TRBJ1-1
V: TRBV21-1
size: .
CDR3: CASSKESSGYEAFF
DNA: TGTGCCAGCAGCAAAGAAAGCTCGGGATATGAAGCTTTCTTT

D: .
J: TRBJ2-6
V: TRBV7-3
size: .
CDR3: CASSGDKSSGANVLTF
DNA: TGTGCCAGCAGCGGGGACAAGAGCTCTGGGGCCAACGTCCTGACTTTC

D: TRBD2
J: TRBJ2-3
V: TRBV29-1
size: .
CDR3: CSVETPGGYQDTQYF
DNA: TGCAGCGTTGAAACCCCGGGGGGATATCAAGATACGCAGTATTTT

D: .
J: TRBJ1-5
V: TRBV27
size: once
CDR3: CASSRLGGAEIHQPQHF
DNA: TGTGCCAGCAGTAGGTTGGGGGGCGCAGAGATTCATCAGCCCCAGCATTTT

D: .
J: TRBJ2-7
V: TRBV28
size: .
CDR3: CASSLGRAYEQYF
DNA: TGTGCCAGCAGTTTGGGCAGGGCCTACGAGCAGTACTTC

D: TRBD2
J: TRBJ2-1
V: TRBV13
size: .
CDR3: CASSLRTSNIGPYNEQFF
DNA: TGTGCCAGCAGCTTAAGGACTAGCAATATAGGTCCCTACAATGAGCAGTTCTTC

D: TRBD2
J: TRBJ2-2
V: TRBV10-2
size: .
CDR3: CATEAGFLAEHTGELFF
DNA: TGCGCCACCGAGGCAGGGTTCCTAGCGGAGCACACCGGGGAGCTGTTTTTT

D: TRBD2
J: TRBJ2-3
V: TRBV11-2
size: once
CDR3: CASSRGGAHVDTQYF
DNA: TGTGCCAGCAGCCGGGGGGGGGCGCATGTAGATACGCAGTATTTT

D: TRBD1
J: TRBJ1-2
V: TRBV4-1
size: .
CDR3: CASSQGTGIGGYTF
DNA: TGCGCCAGCAGCCAAGGGACAGGGATCGGTGGCTACACCTTC

D: TRBD2
J: TRBJ2-2
V: TRBV6-4
size: medium-sized
CDR3: CASSETSDTGELFF
DNA: TGTGCCAGCAGTGAGACTAGCGACACCGGGGAGCTGTTTTTT

D: TRBD1
J: TRBJ2-1
V: TRBV15
size: .
CDR3: CATSRQAEGANEQFF
DNA: TGTGCCACCAGCAGACAGGCCGAGGGGGCCAATGAGCAGTTCTTC

D: .
J: TRBJ2-7
V: TRBV30
size: .
CDR3: CAWSDDGGYEQYF
DNA: TGTGCCTGGAGTGACGATGGGGGGTACGAGCAGTACTTC

D: .
J: TRBJ2-7
V: TRBV5-1
size: .
CDR3: CASSLGHLRRDEQYF
DNA: TGCGCCAGCAGCTTGGGACATCTCCGCAGGGACGAGCAGTACTTC

D: .
J: TRBJ2-2
V: TRBV6-4
size: .
CDR3: CASSDSASSGELFF
DNA: TGTGCCAGCAGTGACTCTGCCAGTTCCGGGGAGCTGTTTTTT

D: TRBD2
J: TRBJ2-1
V: TRBV13
size: .
CDR3: CASSSGRSSGMPRGNEQFF
DNA: TGTGCCAGCAGCTCAGGGAGGTCTAGCGGGATGCCGCGGGGCAATGAGCAGTTCTTC

D: .
J: TRBJ2-2
V: TRBV7-8
size: .
CDR3: CASSDRGNHPNTGELFF
DNA: TGTGCCAGCAGCGACCGGGGCAACCACCCGAACACCGGGGAGCTGTTTTTT

D: .
J: TRBJ2-5
V: TRBV7-9
size: .
CDR3: CASSLVWQGGETQYF
DNA: TGTGCCAGCAGCTTAGTGTGGCAGGGAGGAGAGACCCAGTACTTC

D: .
J: TRBJ1-3
V: TRBV7-9
size: .
CDR3: CASSPVYDSGNTIYF
DNA: TGTGCCAGCAGCCCGGTCTACGACTCTGGAAACACCATATATTTT

D: TRBD2
J: TRBJ2-1
V: TRBV7-3
size: once
CDR3: CASSLLTSGMDNEQFF
DNA: TGTGCCAGCAGCTTGTTGACTAGCGGGATGGACAATGAGCAGTTCTTC

D: TRBD1
J: TRBJ2-5
V: TRBV7-2
size: .
CDR3: CASSPIGTAPWGQYF
DNA: TGTGCCAGCAGCCCCATAGGGACAGCGCCTTGGGGGCAGTACTTC